This T cell receptor (beta chain) was recorded in a study of T cell responses to AZD1222 COVID-19 vaccine (dated by TCRdb to the early 2020s). Context from the whole study: A total of under 250 trial participants underwent TCR sequencing, of whom under 220 had received two doses of AZD1222 and 26 had received two doses of the MenACWY control vaccine. Enrollment into the trials was organized by age into subgroups of 18-55, 56-69 and 70-plus years, and those subgroups contained approximately 160, 26 and 62 TCR-sequenced participants, respectively. Summary of the overall study and its limitations: Reportedly, close to half of the unique spike-specific TCRs recognized epitopes lying outside the regions that are mutated in the B.1.351 and B.1.1.7 variants. Because no samples from the day 14 peak response were available, repertoires could be characterized only after the peak T cell response. Participants were mostly white British, with more females than males. The authors suggested clonal diversity may have been underestimated. The 56-69-year group was small, and its depth increase did not reach significance, likely because of low power. Spike-specific TCR breadth and depth rose significantly after two AZD1222 doses compared with day 0 and with MenACWY recipients. The whole spike protein was spanned by vaccine-associated CD4 TCRs, and dominant responses were seen in regions 160-218 and 743-854. Conclusions about previously exposed vaccinees were limited because only a handful of AZD1222 recipients were SARS-CoV-2 seropositive at baseline.

The germline V gene encodes CDR1 KGHDR and CDR2 SFDVKD. The CDR3 runs 15 amino acids, cysteine and phenylalanine included. Of all the DNA, just the CDR3 is kept, 45 bases in frame from base 1. Here V drops 4 bases and J drops 4 bases, and the junction holds 4 bases not matched to any gene. The CDR3 regions of human TCRbeta chains were analyzed by immunosequencing. As for the original processing: Repertoire TCRs were matched against a reference library of SARS-CoV-2-specific TCRs generated with the MIRA antigen-specificity platform. Breadth was defined as the fraction of unique TCRs that were SARS-CoV-2-associated. Depth was defined as the fraction of total T cells that were SARS-CoV-2-associated. Each spike-specific TCR was assigned to its reactive spike region and to a CD4 or CD8 class using the MIRA data. Log10-transformed breadth and depth values were compared by one-way ANOVA with Sidak's multiple comparisons tests. As stored in TCRdb, this immuneACCESS dataset retains in-frame rearrangements with V and J assigned. A fraction of the clones does not appear; measured against another copy, unresolved V genes explain less than half of the discrepancy, and the remainder lacks a known reason. V, J and clone size were drawn from that table, and D and trimming were deduced from the DNA. This sample holds tens of thousands of clones; 80% to 90% were observed only once. The ten largest clones add up to about 3.5% of the sample.

The time point label corresponds to: about 28 days (+/-7) after the second vaccine dose. AZD1222 recipients with second doses at about 4 weeks or about 12 weeks were pooled, because spike-specific TCR depth and breadth did not differ between schedules. The vaccinee samples were drawn from two UK trials, COV001 and COV002, one of which was a single-blind randomized controlled phase 2/3 trial testing AZD1222 (ChAdOx1 nCoV-19) in healthy adults. Trial participant PBMC samples were collected at day 0 and day 28 after the second dose for TCRbeta chain sequencing. This clone was counted once. Its antigen has not been determined. No quality values exist for individual bases; no much larger clone is one base distant.

Sequences were derived from peripheral blood, sampled 28 days after the second AZD1222 dose. The source is an adult who received the AZD1222 COVID-19 vaccine. The sequence is built from TRBV24-1 and TRBJ2-5; 11 bases in the middle match TRBD2. The nucleotides read TGTGCCACCAGTGACCAAACTAGCGGGAGAGAGACCCAGTACTTC. This sequence encodes CATSDQTSGRETQYF.